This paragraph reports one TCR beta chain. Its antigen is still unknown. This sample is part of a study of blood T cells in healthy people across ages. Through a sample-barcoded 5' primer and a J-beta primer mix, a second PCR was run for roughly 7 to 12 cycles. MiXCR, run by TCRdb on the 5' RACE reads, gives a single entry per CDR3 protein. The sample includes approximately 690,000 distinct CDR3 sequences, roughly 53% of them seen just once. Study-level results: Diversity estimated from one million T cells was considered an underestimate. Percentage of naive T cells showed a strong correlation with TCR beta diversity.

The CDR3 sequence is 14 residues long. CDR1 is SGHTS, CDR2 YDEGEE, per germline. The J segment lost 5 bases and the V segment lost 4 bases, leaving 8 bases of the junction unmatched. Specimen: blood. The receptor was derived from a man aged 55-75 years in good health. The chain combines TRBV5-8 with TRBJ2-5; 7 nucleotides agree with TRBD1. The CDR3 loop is CASSNGQVWETQYF. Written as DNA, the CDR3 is TGTGCCAGCAGCAACGGACAGGTCTGGGAGACCCAGTACTTC.